These T cell receptor beta chains were read from a single sample in a study of blood T cell repertoires in COVID-19. Sequencing used immunoSEQ multiplex PCR; TCRdb keeps in-frame clones, though not all of them. The sample includes 120,000 or so clones, roughly 80% of them seen just once. The sequenced material came from peripheral blood. Every receptor here comes from a human donor in a cohort sampled during active COVID-19. Each CDR3 is given with its conserved first and last residue. Each record gives: clone size, D gene, V gene, CDR3 length, J gene, CDR3 protein, CDR3 DNA. The D gene is left open where the match is weak. Clone size is given for some rows only: seen once, a few or many times, or a class if the clone is expanded.

-,-,TRBV28,15,TRBJ2-1,CASSLPSQGNNEQFF,TGTGCCAGCAGTTTGCCCTCCCAGGGGAACAATGAGCAGTTCTTC
-,TRBD1,TRBV7-9,15,TRBJ2-7,CASSAPGQGIYEQYF,TGTGCCAGCAGCGCCCCCGGACAGGGGATCTACGAGCAGTACTTC
-,TRBD2,TRBV6-6,15,TRBJ2-7,CASSRTSGASYEQYF,TGTGCCAGCAGCCGGACTAGCGGGGCCTCCTACGAGCAGTACTTC
-,TRBD1,TRBV5-1,16,TRBJ2-7,CASSAGTGGASYEQYF,TGCGCCAGCAGCGCCGGGACAGGGGGCGCCTCCTACGAGCAGTACTTC
few,-,TRBV6-5,12,TRBJ2-5,CASSTDKETQYF,TGTGCCAGCAGTACTGATAAAGAGACCCAGTACTTC
-,-,TRBV9,16,TRBJ1-1,CASSVAPGGTNTEAFF,TGTGCCAGCAGCGTAGCTCCGGGAGGTACCAACACTGAAGCTTTCTTT
-,TRBD1,TRBV5-6,13,TRBJ1-6,CASSTDRGSPLHF,TGTGCCAGCAGCACGGACAGGGGATCACCCCTCCACTTT
-,TRBD1,TRBV10-3,14,TRBJ1-2,CAISEGQGIYGYTF,TGTGCCATCAGTGAAGGACAGGGCATCTATGGCTACACCTTC
few,TRBD1,TRBV7-6,15,TRBJ2-5,CASSATGGVRETQYF,TGTGCCAGCAGCGCTACAGGGGGCGTTAGGGAGACCCAGTACTTC
-,-,TRBV18,14,TRBJ2-7,CASSPPGEGNEQYF,TGTGCCAGCTCACCTCCAGGGGAGGGCAACGAGCAGTACTTC
-,TRBD2,TRBV7-8,14,TRBJ2-5,CASSLLAGRETQYF,TGTGCCAGCAGCTTATTAGCGGGACGGGAGACCCAGTACTTC
-,-,TRBV5-1,14,TRBJ2-4,CASSGGARKNIQYF,TGCGCCAGCAGCGGCGGGGCCCGGAAAAACATTCAGTACTTC
-,-,TRBV7-9,15,TRBJ1-1,CASSTGGRANTEAFF,TGTGCCAGCAGCACGGGAGGCCGGGCGAACACTGAAGCTTTCTTT
-,TRBD2,TRBV6-5,16,TRBJ2-2,CASSSRTSGMIGELFF,TGTGCCAGCAGTTCTCGGACTAGCGGGATGATCGGGGAGCTGTTTTTT
-,-,TRBV6-6,15,TRBJ2-5,CASSPVGTLQETQYF,TGTGCCAGCAGCCCAGTAGGGACACTCCAAGAGACCCAGTACTTC
-,-,TRBV4-1,15,TRBJ1-5,CASSQDGTGTGPQHF,TGCGCCAGCAGCCAAGATGGGACTGGCACCGGGCCCCAGCATTTT
-,TRBD1,TRBV9,17,TRBJ1-2,CASSTSTGLREPSGYTF,TGTGCCAGCAGCACTTCGACAGGGTTGAGGGAGCCTAGTGGCTACACCTTC
-,TRBD1,TRBV28,14,TRBJ2-7,CASSRDRGSDEQYF,TGTGCCAGCAGCCGCGACAGGGGGTCCGACGAGCAGTACTTC
-,-,TRBV6-5,13,TRBJ1-6,CASSTGYNSPLHF,TGTGCCAGCAGTACAGGCTATAATTCACCCCTCCACTTT
-,TRBD1,TRBV11-2,20,TRBJ2-6,CASSLDSWDRGLYGANVLTF,TGTGCCAGCAGCTTAGATTCTTGGGACAGGGGGCTCTATGGGGCCAACGTCCTGACTTTC
-,-,TRBV11-3,15,TRBJ1-3,CASSLEPGTGNTIYF,TGTGCCAGCAGCTTAGAACCGGGAACTGGAAACACCATATATTTT
few,TRBD1,TRBV5-4,15,TRBJ2-5,CASSSRNRGQETQYF,TGTGCCAGCAGCTCCAGAAACAGGGGGCAAGAGACCCAGTACTTC
-,-,TRBV12-3/TRBV12-4,13,TRBJ2-7,CASGTRASYEQYF,TGTGCCAGCGGCACCAGGGCCTCCTACGAGCAGTACTTC
once,-,TRBV11-2,13,TRBJ2-7,CASSLASGNEQYF,TGTGCCAGCAGCTTAGCGTCCGGGAACGAGCAGTACTTC